This paragraph covers one T cell receptor beta chain sequence. What it binds is not known. These data come from a study of cytomegalovirus exposure and HLA in healthy donors. Study findings and constraints: The authors enumerated around 150 TCR beta chains as linked to cytomegalovirus. Clonal expansion was found to be greater in HLA-associated TCR beta chains than in equally common others in a later analysis.

PCR used 60 Vbeta primers and 13 Jbeta primers. Sequencing used immunoSEQ multiplex PCR; TCRdb keeps in-frame clones, though not all of them. The profile covers approximately 160,000 clones, with around 65% appearing a single time and less than 3.5% taken by the ten largest. The TCR originated in a woman in her 40s in good health and CMV-seropositive. The sample taken for sequencing was PBMCs.

CDR3 coding DNA: TGTGCCAGCAGCTCGACAGCGGGGGGGGGCGGGGAGCAGTTCTTC. Translated, it gives CASSSTAGGGGEQFF. The V gene is TRBV13, the J gene TRBJ2-1; 10 nucleotides agree with TRBD2. The germline V gene has CDR1 PRHDT and CDR2 FYEKMQ (reference sequence). Trimming removed 4 bases from V and 10 bases from J; junction bases left unmatched: 10. The CDR3 contains 15 residues. The whole variable domain, remainder taken from reference TRBV13 and TRBJ2-1, is AAGVIQSPRHLIKEKRETATLKCYPIPRHDTVYWYQQGPGQDPQFLISFYEKMQSDKGSIPDRFSAQQFSDYHSELNMSSLELGDSALYFCASSSTAGGGGEQFFGPGTRLTVL.